These 27 T cell receptor beta chains originate from one sample sequenced in a study of shared clonotypes between healthy human individuals. Assay: immunoSEQ multiplex PCR; the TCRdb copy retains only in-frame clones and omits some. Here the sample spans approximately 180,000 clones, over 80% being singletons. Source material: naive CD4+ T cells sorted from blood. The subset denotes: CD45RA+ positively selected. The receptors derive from a woman aged 25 to 39 in good health.

The gene calls are TRBV28 and TRBJ1-2; D may be TRBD1 (6 bases). Trimming left V 8 bases short and J 2 bases short, with 18 bases between. Per germline, CDR1 MDHEN and CDR2 SYDVKM. The CDR3 length is 15 residues. CDR3 nucleotides: TGTGCCAGCTCAAGACCCGGCCAGGGGAACTATGGCTACACCTTC. Its translation: CASSRPGQGNYGYTF.

The chain recombines TRBV6-5 with TRBJ1-2; TRBD1 matches 7 bases. Germline V lookup: CDR1 MNHEY, CDR2 SVGAGI. The CDR3 loop spans 14 amino acids. Trimming at V came to 4 bases and at J to 8 bases, leaving 10 bases not matched to a gene. The CDR3 is CASSSTGRGRGYTF. The CDR3 nucleotides read TGTGCCAGCAGTTCGACAGGGCGCGGGAGAGGCTACACCTTC.

CDR3 coding DNA: TGTGCCAGCACCCAAGGTTCCGGGACCGGCAACACTGAAGCTTTCTTT. It yields the protein CASTQGSGTGNTEAFF. The chain couples TRBV25-1 to TRBJ1-1; D possibly corresponds to TRBD1 (5 bases). In germline, CDR1 is MGHDK, CDR2 SYGVNS. The CDR3 length is 16 residues. The V end lost 7 bases, the J end lost 2 bases, and 20 bases lay between the germline ends.

The rearrangement links TRBV19 to TRBJ2-2; TRBD2 matches 13 bases. This CDR3 comprises 17 residues. Germline values: CDR1 LNHDA, CDR2 SQIVND (reference sequence). V was pared by 3 bases and J by 5 bases, with 6 bases of the junction left unmatched. CDR3 bases: TGTGCCAGTAGTATCGGGACTAGCGGGATTTCGACCGGGGAGCTGTTTTTT. Translation: CASSIGTSGISTGELFF. The full variable domain, with the rest looked up from reference TRBV19 and TRBJ2-2, is DGGITQSPKYLFRKEGQNVTLSCEQNLNHDAMYWYRQDPGQGLRLIYYSQIVNDFQKGDIAEGYSVSREKKESFPLTVTSAQKNPTAFYLCASSIGTSGISTGELFFGEGSRLTVL.

J is TRBJ1-5 and V is TRBV2, with TRBD1 matching 8 bases. The CDR3 has 13 residues. Trimming at V came to 4 bases and at J to 6 bases, leaving 2 bases not matched to a gene. Germline values: CDR1 SNHLY, CDR2 FYNNEI. This chain's CDR3 is CASSGTGTQPQHF. In DNA, the CDR3 is TGTGCCAGCAGTGGGACAGGGACTCAGCCCCAGCATTTT.

In its sample, this clone was seen once. The genes are TRBV7-6 and TRBJ2-1; 8 nucleotides line up with TRBD1. The CDR3 length is 16 residues. CDR1 and CDR2 from the germline V gene are SGHVS and FNYEAQ. V trimming: 5 bases; J trimming: 3 bases; junction bases outside the gene matches: 9. The CDR3 loop reads CASSPGQGRGYNEQFF. The CDR3, as DNA: TGTGCCAGCAGCCCCGGACAGGGCCGCGGCTACAATGAGCAGTTCTTC.

The chain uses TRBV15 and TRBJ2-3; D unclear. Germline-derived CDR1 and CDR2 are LNHNV and YYDKDF (reference sequence). This CDR3 is 12 amino acids long. Trimming pared 6 bases from V and 6 bases from J, leaving 10 bases between. In DNA, the CDR3 is TGTGCCACCAGTACGCAGGTGGATACGCAGTATTTT. It translates to CATSTQVDTQYF.

The chain joins TRBV11-2 to TRBJ2-1; 10 positions agree with TRBD2. In germline, CDR1 is SGHAT, CDR2 FQNNGV. Losses at the gene ends were 5 bases for V and 0 bases for J; bases not matched to a gene: 7. The CDR3 spans 17 residues. The CDR3 region is CASSRSGGTGSYNEQFF. DNA of the CDR3: TGTGCCAGCAGCCGTAGCGGGGGGACGGGCTCCTACAATGAGCAGTTCTTC.

The chain joins TRBV27 to TRBJ2-7; D ambiguous. This CDR3 has 15 amino acids. Germline V lookup: CDR1 MNHEY, CDR2 SMNVEV (reference sequence). Deletions cut 6 bases from V and 3 bases from J, with 18 bases between. The CDR3 DNA sequence: TGTGCCAGCAGGATCGGCGTCACGGCTCACTACGAGCAGTACTTC. This encodes CASRIGVTAHYEQYF.

The chain joins TRBV18 to TRBJ2-5, with TRBD1 as a possible D gene (5 bases). The CDR3 consists of 13 residues. Germline CDR1 is KGHSH and CDR2 is LQKENI. V was shortened by 5 bases and J by 2 bases, with 9 bases between the two germline ends. This CDR3 reads CASSRRTQETQYF. The CDR3 region has the DNA TGTGCCAGCTCAAGACGGACACAAGAGACCCAGTACTTC.

V and J are TRBV5-1 and TRBJ2-5; D perhaps matches TRBD1 (7 bases). The J call is in doubt because the DNA end fits TRBJ2-7 better. The length of the CDR3 is 16 residues. Germline V lookup: CDR1 SGHRS, CDR2 YFSETQ. CDR3 region: CASSYGGAGQSYEQYF. The CDR3 nucleotides are TGCGCCAGCAGCTACGGCGGGGCGGGACAGAGCTACGAGCAGTACTTC.

This clone came up once. The J gene is TRBJ2-7, the V gene TRBV27, with 11 bases fitting TRBD2. The V gene end was trimmed by 6 bases and the J gene end by 2 bases; junction bases not matched to a gene: 12. The CDR3 loop spans 17 amino acids. Germline V CDR1 and CDR2: MNHEY, SMNVEV (reference sequence). The CDR3 coding sequence is TGTGCCAGCAGACCGACTAGCGGGGTCCCGGGCCCCTACGAGCAGTACTTC. This gives the protein CASRPTSGVPGPYEQYF.

This chain joins TRBV19 and TRBJ2-1; TRBD1 might be the D (6 bases). The CDR3 consists of 13 residues. Germline V gene data show CDR1 as LNHDA and CDR2 as SQIVND (reference sequence). V was trimmed by 3 bases and J by 7 bases, leaving 10 bases between them. The CDR3 DNA follows: TGTGCCAGTAGTATTGGGGGCGCGAATGAGCAGTTCTTC. Translation: CASSIGGANEQFF.

The V and J genes are TRBV5-4 and TRBJ1-2; D gene ambiguous. Germline V gives CDR1 SGHNT, CDR2 YYREEE (reference sequence). The V end was cut by 2 bases, the J end by 3 bases, with 14 bases between. This CDR3 is built from 15 residues. CDR3 DNA: TGTGCCAGCAGCTTCAATTTAGGGAGGGACTATGGCTACACCTTC. It encodes CASSFNLGRDYGYTF.

V and J are TRBV19 and TRBJ1-5; D not certain. Germline V gene data show CDR1 as LNHDA and CDR2 as SQIVND (reference sequence). CDR3 length: 16 amino acids. V lost 10 bases and J lost 0, with 19 bases in between. The CDR3 sequence is CATQRRGINSNQPQHF. Written as DNA, the CDR3 is TGTGCCACCCAGCGACGAGGGATCAATAGCAATCAGCCCCAGCATTTT.

CDR3 sequence: CAISEEGAYYGYTF. CDR3 DNA sequence: TGTGCCATCAGTGAGGAGGGGGCATACTATGGCTACACCTTC. This chain links TRBV10-3 with TRBJ1-2; TRBD1 aligns across 7 bases. The J segment lost 3 bases and the V segment lost 2 bases, leaving 3 bases of the junction unmatched. The CDR3 runs 14 residues. The germline gives CDR1 ENHRY, CDR2 SYGVKD.

This rearrangement joins TRBV7-8 to TRBJ1-3; D is undetermined. The CDR3 contains 15 residues. V was trimmed by 0 bases and J by 0 bases, leaving 6 bases between them. Germline assignment: CDR1 SGHVS and CDR2 FQNEAQ. CDR3 sequence: CASSLATVSGNTIYF. The CDR3 bases are TGTGCCAGCAGCTTAGCTACAGTCTCTGGAAACACCATATATTTT.

This chain uses TRBV9 with TRBJ2-1, with 8 bases lining up with TRBD2. Trimming took 0 bases from V and 3 from J; bases not matched to a gene: 2. The germline V gene encodes CDR1 SGDLS and CDR2 YYNGEE. This CDR3 is built from 15 residues. DNA of the CDR3: TGTGCCAGCAGCGTAGTAGGGACTAGCTACAATGAGCAGTTCTTC. It encodes CASSVVGTSYNEQFF.

The rearrangement uses TRBV2 and TRBJ2-5; a weak D match, TRBD2 (5 bases). Judging by the DNA end, TRBJ2-7 fits better; the J call may be wrong. Germline V gives CDR1 SNHLY, CDR2 FYNNEI. CDR3 size: 14 residues. CDR3 sequence: CASSLLTGSYEQYF. The CDR3 nucleotides are TGTGCCAGCAGTCTACTCACGGGGTCCTACGAGCAGTACTTC.

The chain recombines TRBV5-4 with TRBJ1-1; D remains ambiguous. The CDR3 consists of 11 residues. V lost 3 bases to trimming and J lost 11 bases, with 11 bases between them. CDR1 SGHNT and CDR2 YYREEE come from the germline V gene (reference sequence). The CDR3 bases are TGTGCCAGCAGCTCGCCCGAGGCCGCTTTCTTT. This codes for CASSSPEAAFF.

This clone came up once. This sequence joins TRBV9 and TRBJ2-3; D call uncertain. CDR3 length equals 15 residues. Germline CDR1 and CDR2: SGDLS and YYNGEE. Trimming shortened V by 0 bases and J by 2 bases, and 10 bases separated the two germline ends. The DNA for the CDR3 is TGTGCCAGCAGCGTAGGTCCCATCTTCACAGATACGCAGTATTTT. Its protein product is CASSVGPIFTDTQYF.

This clone was detected once. The rearrangement uses TRBV19 and TRBJ1-5; 11 nucleotides agree with TRBD1. The V and J ends lost 8 bases and 0 bases, in that order; junction bases with no gene match: 6. CDR1 is LNHDA and CDR2 is SQIVND in the germline V gene (reference sequence). This CDR3 comprises 16 residues. CDR3 bases: TGTGCCAGTTTCCCGGACAGGGGGCTTAGCAATCAGCCCCAGCATTTT. This translates into CASFPDRGLSNQPQHF.

The rearrangement links TRBV5-4 to TRBJ1-2; 7 nucleotides line up with TRBD1. This CDR3 region has 16 residues. Germline trimming cut 0 bases from V and 8 bases from J; bases unmatched to any gene: 13. The germline CDR1 and CDR2 sequences are SGHNT and YYREEE (reference sequence). The CDR3 sequence is CASSLAKRQGVGGYTF. CDR3 bases: TGTGCCAGCAGCTTGGCAAAACGACAGGGCGTGGGAGGCTACACCTTC.

The chain has TRBV30 and TRBJ2-5, with no clear D. Germline-derived CDR1 and CDR2 are GTSNPN and SVGIG (reference sequence). The CDR3 length is 15 residues. The germline V and J ends were trimmed by 1 base and 2 bases, with 14 bases remaining between them. The CDR3 DNA sequence: TGTGCCTGGAGTGCCGAACGAATGGGTCAAGAGACCCAGTACTTC. This sequence encodes CAWSAERMGQETQYF. Variable domain in full (rest from reference TRBV30 and TRBJ2-5): SQTIHQWPATLVQPVGSPLSLECTVEGTSNPNLYWYRQAAGRGLQLLFYSVGIGQISSEVPQNLSASRPQDRQFILSSKKLLLSDSGFYLCAWSAERMGQETQYFGPGTRLLVL.

This chain uses TRBV5-5 with TRBJ1-1; D is perhaps TRBD1 (6 bases). CDR1 and CDR2 (germline): SGHKS, YYEKEE (reference sequence). The CDR3 totals 15 residues. V shed 2 bases and J shed 0 bases, with 11 bases lying between them. The CDR3 DNA is TGTGCCAGCAGCTTTCACGGGACATTGAACACTGAAGCTTTCTTT. It yields the protein CASSFHGTLNTEAFF.

The chain employs TRBV19 and TRBJ1-5; D ambiguous. The V end lost 5 bases, the J end lost 5 bases, and 7 bases lay between the germline ends. The CDR3 is 12 residues long. The germline CDR1 and CDR2 sequences are LNHDA and SQIVND (reference sequence). In nucleotides, the CDR3 is TGTGCCAGTAGTGGGGTGGATCAGCCCCAGCATTTT. It specifies CASSGVDQPQHF. Looking up the rest from reference TRBV19 and TRBJ1-5 gives the full variable domain: DGGITQSPKYLFRKEGQNVTLSCEQNLNHDAMYWYRQDPGQGLRLIYYSQIVNDFQKGDIAEGYSVSREKKESFPLTVTSAQKNPTAFYLCASSGVDQPQHFGDGTRLSIL.

The CDR3 DNA sequence: TGTGCCAGTGGGTTAAATCTAACTCCCCCAGATACGCAGTATTTT. Translation gives CASGLNLTPPDTQYF. The chain carries TRBV19 and TRBJ2-3; D remains ambiguous. V lost 8 bases, J lost 4 bases, and 19 bases lay in between. CDR3 length equals 15 residues. The germline V gene encodes CDR1 LNHDA and CDR2 SQIVND (reference sequence). Based on the CDR3 plus reference TRBV19 and TRBJ2-3, the full variable domain is DGGITQSPKYLFRKEGQNVTLSCEQNLNHDAMYWYRQDPGQGLRLIYYSQIVNDFQKGDIAEGYSVSREKKESFPLTVTSAQKNPTAFYLCASGLNLTPPDTQYFGPGTRLTVL.